The clone carrying this T cell receptor beta chain came up a few times. The data derive from a study of cytomegalovirus exposure and HLA in healthy donors. Trimming took off 1 base at V and 6 bases at J, with 10 bases between the two ends. This CDR3 region has 13 residues. The germline gives CDR1 SEHNR, CDR2 FQNEAQ (reference sequence). The data were produced by immunoSEQ multiplex PCR, yet TCRdb's version contains in-frame clones alone and is incomplete. The sample consists of 150,000 to 200,000 clones, 70% to 90% of them appearing once. The sequence was collected from a man aged 25 to 40 in good health and CMV-seropositive. The sample was PBMCs. The chain carries TRBV7-9 and TRBJ2-7; tentative D call: TRBD1 (6 bases). CDR3 residues: CASSLEQGGEQYF. The CDR3 DNA sequence: TGTGCCAGCAGCTTAGAACAGGGTGGCGAGCAGTACTTC.